Following are 24 T cell receptor beta chains from one sample sequenced in a study of shared clonotypes between healthy human individuals. Libraries were prepared by immunoSEQ multiplex PCR; TCRdb keeps only in-frame clonotypes and omits some of them. The sample holds approximately 740,000 clones, over 65% seen once. Sequenced input: memory CD4+ T cells sorted from blood. Subset noted: CD45RA-negative fraction. These receptors came from a woman aged 30 to 39 in good health.

The CDR3 DNA reads TGTGCCAGCAGCCAAGGAGCGGGAGCTCAAGAGACCCAGTACTTC. This encodes CASSQGAGAQETQYF. The rearrangement joins TRBV4-2 to TRBJ2-5; the match to TRBD2 covers 8 bases. Per germline, CDR1 LGHNA and CDR2 YNFKEQ. The CDR3 spans 15 residues. The J segment lost 2 bases and the V segment lost 1 base, leaving 3 bases of the junction unmatched.

The rearrangement joins TRBV4-1 to TRBJ1-5; no definite D call. V gave up 4 bases and J gave up 5 bases, with 12 bases separating them. Germline V gene sequence: CDR1 MGHRA, CDR2 YSYEKL. This CDR3 spans 14 amino acids. This CDR3 is CASSLETGDQPQHF. CDR3 DNA: TGCGCCAGCAGCCTTGAGACTGGGGATCAGCCCCAGCATTTT.

This chain connects TRBV5-1 to TRBJ1-2; 7 bases map to TRBD1. CDR3 length: 15 amino acids. Losses at the gene ends were 3 bases for V and 4 bases for J; bases not matched to a gene: 9. Germline CDR1 SGHRS, CDR2 YFSETQ. CDR3 amino acids: CASSWSGGLTYGYTF. The CDR3 DNA sequence: TGCGCCAGCAGCTGGTCAGGGGGGTTGACCTATGGCTACACCTTC.

The chain couples TRBV19 to TRBJ1-4, with D possibly matching TRBD1 (5 bases). Trimming removed 7 bases at V and 7 bases at J, with 13 bases between. The V gene's germline CDR1 is LNHDA and CDR2 SQIVND (reference sequence). The CDR3 has 13 residues. The CDR3 spells CASNGGAGEKLFF. The CDR3 DNA sequence: TGTGCCAGTAACGGCGGGGCAGGTGAAAAACTGTTTTTT.

In its sample, this clone was seen once. The chain has TRBV4-2 and TRBJ2-3, with 7 positions matching TRBD2. Germline lookup yields CDR1 LGHNA and CDR2 YNFKEQ. This CDR3 comprises 16 residues. V gave up 1 base and J gave up 5 bases; unmatched junction bases: 9. The CDR3 DNA is TGTGCCAGCAGCCAAGGTCTAGCGGCCTGGGTAGATACGCAGTATTTT. This encodes CASSQGLAAWVDTQYF.

The CDR3 DNA reads as TGTGCCGCACAGAGGGGGGTGGGTTCACCCCTCCACTTT. It codes for CAAQRGVGSPLHF. The chain links TRBV27 to TRBJ1-6, with D perhaps matching TRBD1 (6 bases). The CDR3 sequence is 13 residues long. V lost 11 bases and J lost 9, with 17 bases in between. Germline CDR1 MNHEY, CDR2 SMNVEV (reference sequence).

Many counts were recorded for this clone. Additional DNA sequences in this sample encode the identical CDR3. V gene TRBV5-1 combines with J gene TRBJ1-2; 9 bases align to TRBD1. V lost 0 bases to trimming and J lost 5 bases; unmatched junction nucleotides: 8. This CDR3 spans 16 amino acids. CDR1 and CDR2 (germline): SGHRS, YFSETQ. CDR3 sequence reads: CASSLGDRDSPYGYTF. Written as DNA, the CDR3 is TGCGCCAGCAGCTTGGGGGACAGGGATTCCCCGTATGGCTACACCTTC. The variable domain in full, with the rest retrieved from reference TRBV5-1 and TRBJ1-2, is KAGVTQTPRYLIKTRGQQVTLSCSPISGHRSVSWYQQTPGQGLQFLFEYFSETQRNKGNFPGRFSGRQFSNSRSEMNVSTLELGDSALYLCASSLGDRDSPYGYTFGSGTRLTVV.

The chain has TRBV19 and TRBJ1-2; no clear D gene. This CDR3 spans 11 amino acids. Germline V gives CDR1 LNHDA, CDR2 SQIVND (reference sequence). The V end lost 4 bases, the J end lost 0 bases, and 0 bases lay between the germline ends. The CDR3, as DNA: TGTGCCAGTAGTACTAACTATGGCTACACCTTC. This sequence encodes CASSTNYGYTF.

The CDR3 is CASSLDTPTYEQYF. In DNA, the CDR3 is TGCGCCAGCAGCTTGGACACCCCTACCTACGAGCAGTACTTC. The chain recombines TRBV5-1 with TRBJ2-7, with D unresolved. The CDR3 covers 14 residues. The V gene's germline CDR1 is SGHRS and CDR2 YFSETQ. V was trimmed by 0 bases and J by 2 bases, leaving 9 bases between them. The complete variable domain, with remaining parts taken from reference TRBV5-1 and TRBJ2-7, reads KAGVTQTPRYLIKTRGQQVTLSCSPISGHRSVSWYQQTPGQGLQFLFEYFSETQRNKGNFPGRFSGRQFSNSRSEMNVSTLELGDSALYLCASSLDTPTYEQYFGPGTRLTVT.

The V and J genes are TRBV7-6 and TRBJ2-1, with D unresolved. This CDR3 is 13 amino acids long. V dropped 2 bases and J dropped 5 bases, with 7 bases sitting between them. In germline, CDR1 is SGHVS, CDR2 FNYEAQ. CDR3 nucleotides: TGTGCCAGCAGCTTATCTGGAAACAATGAGCAGTTCTTC. Its translation: CASSLSGNNEQFF.

This chain links TRBV6-5 with TRBJ2-7, with a weak D call TRBD1 (6 bases). CDR3 length: 12 amino acids. Germline V gene sequence: CDR1 MNHEY, CDR2 SVGAGI. V gave up 8 bases and J gave up 4 bases, with 12 bases separating them. The CDR3 reads CASQTTGYEQYF. The CDR3 DNA follows: TGTGCCAGCCAAACAACAGGGTACGAGCAGTACTTC.

The chain employs TRBV28 and TRBJ2-3; unclear D gene. V gave up 5 bases and J gave up 10 bases, with 13 bases separating them. Germline CDR1 is MDHEN and CDR2 is SYDVKM. The CDR3 consists of 12 residues. CDR3 nucleotides: TGTGCCAGCAGTCTTTCTTCGGACCCGCAGTATTTT. Encoded protein: CASSLSSDPQYF.

In this sample, this clone turned up a few times. The chain carries TRBV5-1 and TRBJ1-2; D remains unclear. The germline V and J ends were trimmed by 3 bases and 0 bases, with 12 bases remaining between them. This CDR3 region has 15 residues. CDR1 is SGHRS, CDR2 YFSETQ, per germline. The CDR3 nucleotides read TGCGCCAGCAGCTCCAACGGAGTGGCTAACTATGGCTACACCTTC. Its translation is CASSSNGVANYGYTF.

This chain uses TRBV4-1 with TRBJ2-1; TRBD2 is a possible D gene (6 bases). CDR1 and CDR2 (germline): MGHRA, YSYEKL. V was cut by 3 bases and J by 0 bases, with 24 bases left in between. The CDR3 covers 20 residues. For the CDR3, the DNA is TGCGCCAGCAGCCACAGGGACCTTAGCGGTCCGTTCCGCTCCTACAATGAGCAGTTCTTC. It specifies CASSHRDLSGPFRSYNEQFF.

The V call is TRBV18, the J call TRBJ1-5; 9 positions match TRBD1. The V segment lost 4 bases and the J segment 6 bases; nucleotides outside the gene matches: 1. The germline CDR1 and CDR2 sequences are KGHSH and LQKENI. CDR3 length: 13 residues. In DNA, the CDR3 is TGTGCCAGCTCACGGGACAGGGCTCAGCCCCAGCATTTT. Protein: CASSRDRAQPQHF.

As concerns this clone: Other nucleotide sequences in the sample specify the same CDR3. The CDR3 sequence is CASSESTDTQYF. In nucleotides, the CDR3 is TGTGCCAGCAGTGAATCCACAGATACGCAGTATTTT. The chain recombines TRBV2 with TRBJ2-3; no clear D. Deletions cut 2 bases from V and 2 bases from J, with 2 bases between. This CDR3 is 12 amino acids long. Looked up from germline, CDR1 is SNHLY and CDR2 is FYNNEI.

The chain links TRBV7-2 to TRBJ2-7; possibly TRBD2 for D (7 bases). CDR3 length equals 15 residues. The germline V gene encodes CDR1 SGHTA and CDR2 FQGNSA. Trimming shortened V by 7 bases and J by 1 base, and 17 bases separated the two germline ends. CDR3 nucleotide sequence: TGTGCCAGCACCTTGGGGGCTAGCGGATCCTACGAGCAGTACTTC. Residues: CASTLGASGSYEQYF.

This chain connects TRBV30 to TRBJ1-5; D is possibly TRBD1 (6 bases). Trimming removed 3 bases from V and 5 bases from J, with 11 bases in between. Germline V gives CDR1 GTSNPN, CDR2 SVGIG (reference sequence). The CDR3 totals 13 residues. The CDR3 here is CAWSQNRDQPQHF. CDR3 DNA: TGTGCCTGGAGCCAAAACAGGGATCAGCCCCAGCATTTT.

This chain uses TRBV4-2 with TRBJ2-6; possibly TRBD2 for D (6 bases). Per germline, CDR1 LGHNA and CDR2 YNFKEQ. The V and J ends lost 4 bases and 0 bases respectively, with 13 bases between them. The CDR3 contains 17 residues. For the CDR3, the DNA is TGTGCCAGCAGCCCTTTAGCGGTTAGCTCTGGGGCCAACGTCCTGACTTTC. The encoded protein is CASSPLAVSSGANVLTF.

The CDR3 here is CSVGRTEGNEQFF. CDR3 coding DNA: TGCAGCGTGGGTCGGACAGAAGGTAATGAGCAGTTCTTC. The V and J genes are TRBV29-1 and TRBJ2-1, with D possibly TRBD1 on 6 matching bases. CDR3 length: 13 amino acids. Germline CDR1 reads SQVTM; CDR2 reads ANQGSEA. Trimming removed 6 bases from V and 7 bases from J, with 16 bases in between.

The CDR3 loop is CASSESWANYGYTF. The CDR3 nucleotides read TGTGCCAGCAGCGAGAGCTGGGCTAACTATGGCTACACCTTC. V is TRBV9 and J is TRBJ1-2; no clear D gene. Germline assignment: CDR1 SGDLS and CDR2 YYNGEE. The CDR3 totals 14 residues. Trimming stripped 3 bases from V and 0 bases from J, with 9 bases between.

This chain uses TRBV5-1 with TRBJ1-1; possible D gene TRBD1, 5 bases. The CDR3 length is 14 residues. Germline V gives CDR1 SGHRS, CDR2 YFSETQ. V lost 3 bases and J lost 1, with 10 bases in between. Here the CDR3 reads CASSWGGSNTEAFF. For the CDR3, the DNA is TGCGCCAGCAGCTGGGGCGGGTCGAACACTGAAGCTTTCTTT.

This clone was observed a few times. The chain recombines TRBV7-2 with TRBJ1-1; D uncertain. Deletions cut 5 bases from V and 4 bases from J, with 17 bases between. Germline V lookup: CDR1 SGHTA, CDR2 FQGNSA. This CDR3 region has 15 residues. The CDR3 nucleotides are TGTGCCAGCAGCCAAAATCTGGTGACGGTCACTGAAGCTTTCTTT. Its protein product is CASSQNLVTVTEAFF.

This CDR3 reads CASSLAHSSGSYEQYF. The DNA for the CDR3 is TGTGCCAGCAGCTTAGCGCACTCTAGCGGGAGTTACGAGCAGTACTTC. The chain joins TRBV7-8 to TRBJ2-7, with TRBD2 matching 10 bases. V gave up 0 bases and J gave up 4 bases; unmatched junction bases: 6. The CDR3 sequence is 16 residues long. Germline CDR1 is SGHVS and CDR2 is FQNEAQ. Looking up the rest from reference TRBV7-8 and TRBJ2-7 gives the full variable domain: GAGVSQSPRYKVAKRGQDVALRCDPISGHVSLFWYQQALGQGPEFLTYFQNEAQLDKSGLPSDRFFAERPEGSVSTLKIQRTQQEDSAVYLCASSLAHSSGSYEQYFGPGTRLTVT.